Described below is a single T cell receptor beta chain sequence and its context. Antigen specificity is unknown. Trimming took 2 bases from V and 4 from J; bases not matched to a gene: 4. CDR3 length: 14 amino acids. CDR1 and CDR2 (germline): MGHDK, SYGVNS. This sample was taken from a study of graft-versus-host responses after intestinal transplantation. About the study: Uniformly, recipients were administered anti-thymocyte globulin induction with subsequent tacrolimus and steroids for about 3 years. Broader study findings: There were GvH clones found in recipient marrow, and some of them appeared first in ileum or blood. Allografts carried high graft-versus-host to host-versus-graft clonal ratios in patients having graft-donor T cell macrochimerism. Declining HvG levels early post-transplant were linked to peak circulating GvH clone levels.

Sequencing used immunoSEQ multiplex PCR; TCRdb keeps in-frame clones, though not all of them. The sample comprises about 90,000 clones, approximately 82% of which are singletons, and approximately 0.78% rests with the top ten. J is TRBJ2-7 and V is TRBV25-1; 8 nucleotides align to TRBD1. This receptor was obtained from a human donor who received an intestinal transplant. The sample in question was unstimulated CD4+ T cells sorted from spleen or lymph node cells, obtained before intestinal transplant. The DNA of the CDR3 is TGTGCCAGCAGTGAAGGGACAGGTCCGTACGAGCAGTACTTC. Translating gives CASSEGTGPYEQYF.